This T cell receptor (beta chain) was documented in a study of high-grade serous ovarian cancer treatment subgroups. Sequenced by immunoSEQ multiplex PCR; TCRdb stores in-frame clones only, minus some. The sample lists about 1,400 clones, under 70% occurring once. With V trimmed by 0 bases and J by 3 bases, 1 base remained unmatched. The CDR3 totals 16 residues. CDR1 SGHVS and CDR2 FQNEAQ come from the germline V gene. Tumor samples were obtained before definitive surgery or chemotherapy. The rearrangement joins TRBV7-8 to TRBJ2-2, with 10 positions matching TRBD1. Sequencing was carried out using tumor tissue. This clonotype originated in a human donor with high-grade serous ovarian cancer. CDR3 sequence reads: CASSLAGTGDTGELFF. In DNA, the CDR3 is TGTGCCAGCAGCTTAGCCGGGACAGGGGACACCGGGGAGCTGTTTTTT.